This TCR beta chain was observed in a study of cytomegalovirus exposure and HLA in healthy donors. Overall study findings and caveats: Productive status was seen about 90% or about 30% of the time for most TCR beta V segments in an earlier analysis. Cytomegalovirus-associated status was assigned to some 180 TCR beta chains.

On this clone itself: Its antigen is undetermined.

Primers for the PCR totalled 60 Vbeta and 13 Jbeta. The repertoire was sequenced with immunoSEQ multiplex PCR; TCRdb's copy has only in-frame clones and lacks some. Of 100,000 to 150,000 clones listed, approximately 81% are singletons. CDR1 and CDR2 (germline): SGHTA, FQGTGA. The ends were cut back, 0 bases at V and 0 bases at J, with 6 bases in the middle. CDR3 length equals 15 residues. This clonotype originated in a male donor in good health and CMV-seronegative. The sequencing input was PBMCs. This chain links TRBV7-3 with TRBJ2-1; TRBD1 is a possible D gene (6 bases). This CDR3 reads CASSLTGGSYNEQFF. CDR3 bases: TGTGCCAGCAGCTTAACAGGGGGCTCCTACAATGAGCAGTTCTTC.